The TCR beta chain under discussion was sequenced for a study of diagnostic markers for celiac disease (dated by TCRdb to 2018 to 2020). Sequences DFQATT (CDR1) and SNEGSKA (CDR2) are obtained from the germline V gene (reference sequence). There are 13 amino acids in the CDR3, from cysteine to phenylalanine inclusive. No DNA appears here. The reads were generated on an Illumina MiSeq. Each CDR3 protein sequence appears as one entry after TCRdb reprocessed the reads, and no DNA is included. The sample's own table lists roughly 5,600 distinct CDR3 sequences. The ten largest clones add up to over 4.5% of the sample. This clonotype registers as medium-sized (0.01 to 0.1%) by frequency; no count is noted. The antigen it binds to is not known.

Material for sequencing was either unsorted cells or a sorted T cell fraction (not recorded which). This TCR was sampled from a human donor. This table probably holds off-target reads from a library built for another chain. This sequence uses TRBV20-1 and TRBJ2-5. The CDR3 loop reads CSAPQENQETQYF.